This T cell receptor beta chain was retrieved from a study of early T cells in non-severe SARS-CoV-2 infection. In this sample, this clonotype turned up many times. Individual cDNA molecules each received unique molecular identifiers attached to them. TCRdb re-derived calls from the 5' RACE reads in MiXCR, one entry per CDR3 protein. The sample records under 50,000 distinct CDR3 sequences, approximately 4.1% being singletons. Germline loops: CDR1 MGHDK, CDR2 SYGVNS. V dropped 6 bases and J dropped 2 bases, with 9 bases sitting between them. The CDR3 extends over 13 amino acids. The sequence came from an adult who was a healthcare worker with PCR-confirmed SARS-CoV-2 infection or an uninfected control (not recorded which). The chain has TRBV25-1 and TRBJ2-3; D is perhaps TRBD1 or TRBD2 (5 bases each). Sequencing input: whole blood. CDR3 residues: CASRGDYTDTQYF. The CDR3 DNA reads as TGTGCCAGCAGGGGGGATTACACAGATACGCAGTATTTT.